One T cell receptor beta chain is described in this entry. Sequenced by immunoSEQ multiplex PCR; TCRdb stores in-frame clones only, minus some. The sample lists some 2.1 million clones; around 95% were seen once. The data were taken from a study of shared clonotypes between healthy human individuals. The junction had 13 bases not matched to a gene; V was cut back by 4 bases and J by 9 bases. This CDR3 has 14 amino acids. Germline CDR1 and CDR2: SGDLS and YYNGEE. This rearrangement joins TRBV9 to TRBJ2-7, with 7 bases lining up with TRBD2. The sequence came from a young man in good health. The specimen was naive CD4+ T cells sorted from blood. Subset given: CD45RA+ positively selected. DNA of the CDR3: TGTGCCAGCAGCCCCCCAGGGAGGGCTTCTTGGCAGTACTTC. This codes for CASSPPGRASWQYF.